This is a list of T cell receptor beta chains from one sample in a study of beta chain features in type 1 diabetes. TCRdb's copy holds only in-frame clones and misses some; the assay was immunoSEQ multiplex PCR. There are 300,000 to 350,000 clones in the sample; approximately 8% occur only once, and 0.44% lies in the top ten. The source material was central memory CD4+ T cells from blood. The receptors were gathered from a woman between 18 and 29 years old in good health. The conserved cysteine and the conserved F or W are not part of the CDR3 here.

V: TRBV7-9; length: 13; J: TRBJ2-5; CDR3: ASSLGASGQETQY
V: TRBV5-4; length: 12; J: TRBJ1-2; CDR3: ASSLLLGEDGYT
V: TRBV18; length: 13; J: TRBJ2-7; CDR3: ASSRTGTGGYEQY
V: TRBV5-1; length: 12; J: TRBJ1-4; CDR3: ASSLAGSYEKLF
V: TRBV28; length: 12; J: TRBJ2-5; CDR3: ASSAGQTQETQY
V: TRBV2; length: 12; J: TRBJ1-1; CDR3: ASIVNRWDTEAF
V: TRBV5-1; length: 13; J: TRBJ2-3; CDR3: ASSNGQANTDTQY
V: TRBV6-5; length: 11; J: TRBJ1-4; CDR3: ASSRQPDEKLF
V: TRBV16; length: 13; J: TRBJ2-5; CDR3: ASSQSGRGGETQY
V: TRBV15; length: 12; J: TRBJ2-1; CDR3: ATSKGGTTIEQF
V: TRBV27; length: 14; J: TRBJ1-2; CDR3: ASSLRQQSPSYGYT
V: TRBV5-4; length: 11; J: TRBJ2-3; CDR3: ASSRTSPDTQY
V: TRBV6-1; length: 11; J: TRBJ1-1; CDR3: ASDLNMNTEAF
V: TRBV11-2; length: 13; J: TRBJ2-3; CDR3: ASSHGTIPTDTQY
V: TRBV25-1; length: 14; J: TRBJ2-1; CDR3: ASRDKSRGLGNEQF
V: TRBV7-9; length: 12; J: TRBJ2-3; CDR3: ASSFGTSGYTQY
V: TRBV27; length: 14; J: TRBJ1-2; CDR3: ASSRTPIHSPYGYT
V: TRBV2; length: 12; J: TRBJ2-1; CDR3: ASSGSQVYNEQF
V: TRBV28; length: 13; J: TRBJ1-5; CDR3: ASSLGFPANQPQH
V: TRBV6-5; length: 12; J: TRBJ1-1; CDR3: ASRTGTGGTEAF
V: TRBV18; length: 15; J: TRBJ1-1; CDR3: ASSPMGRGRGKTEAF
V: TRBV21-1; length: 16; J: TRBJ1-4; CDR3: ASSKVPPLLGHTEKLF
V: TRBV5-6; length: 15; J: TRBJ1-4; CDR3: ASSLSPTGTGGEKLF
V: TRBV7-9; length: 16; J: TRBJ2-5; CDR3: ASSLQEGFAGEEETQY
V: TRBV28; length: 14; J: TRBJ2-7; CDR3: ASSDWTALYSYEQY
V: TRBV7-8; length: 11; J: TRBJ2-4; CDR3: ASSYRDPNIQY
V: TRBV28; length: 14; J: TRBJ1-5; CDR3: ASSFWRGLSNQPQH
V: TRBV6-1; length: 13; J: TRBJ2-1; CDR3: ASSRGDSSYNEQF
V: TRBV7-9; length: 10; J: TRBJ1-4; CDR3: ASSSGDEKLF
V: TRBV15; length: 10; J: TRBJ2-7; CDR3: ATSRDWGAQY
V: TRBV2; length: 11; J: TRBJ1-2; CDR3: ASSEVQVEGYT
V: TRBV29-1; length: 13; J: TRBJ1-4; CDR3: SVAPPGQTNEKLF
V: TRBV19; length: 11; J: TRBJ2-1; CDR3: ASSPGQYNEQF
V: TRBV28; length: 16; J: TRBJ1-5; CDR3: ASSYPGQGIQGNQPQH
V: TRBV5-4; length: 10; J: TRBJ2-1; CDR3: ASSLGIDEQF
V: TRBV7-2; length: 12; J: TRBJ1-1; CDR3: ASSSPNRGTEAF
V: TRBV7-3; length: 11; J: TRBJ1-1; CDR3: ASSRELNTEAF
V: TRBV7-3; length: 11; J: TRBJ2-3; CDR3: ASSLYYTDTQY
V: TRBV5-1; length: 13; J: TRBJ2-5; CDR3: ASSSDREGAKTQY
V: TRBV5-4; length: 13; J: TRBJ2-3; CDR3: ASSSRREGPDTQY
V: TRBV4-3; length: 15; J: TRBJ2-3; CDR3: ASSQEGGGGGTDTQY